This T cell receptor beta chain came from a study of cytomegalovirus exposure and HLA in healthy donors. Study-wide points: The Asian-associated ancestry cluster reportedly had fewer N-insertions than the approximately 670-donor mean in a later analysis.

This clone was counted a few times. Its antigen remains unidentified. From germline, CDR1 is MNHEY and CDR2 SMNVEV (reference sequence). The CDR3 contains 15 residues. With 0 bases removed from V and 2 bases from J, the gap between germline ends came to 10 bases. Amplification used 60 Vbeta primers and 13 Jbeta primers. Assay used: immunoSEQ multiplex PCR; TCRdb lists only in-frame clones, some missing. The table includes around 100,000 clones, about 74% detected once. The V gene is TRBV27, the J gene TRBJ2-5, with D unresolved. Material for sequencing was PBMCs. The TCR sequence derives from a woman in her late teens or twenties in good health and CMV-seropositive. The CDR3 DNA sequence: TGTGCCAGCAGTTTATCCCGCGGCCGGCAAGAGACCCAGTACTTC. Translating it yields CASSLSRGRQETQYF.